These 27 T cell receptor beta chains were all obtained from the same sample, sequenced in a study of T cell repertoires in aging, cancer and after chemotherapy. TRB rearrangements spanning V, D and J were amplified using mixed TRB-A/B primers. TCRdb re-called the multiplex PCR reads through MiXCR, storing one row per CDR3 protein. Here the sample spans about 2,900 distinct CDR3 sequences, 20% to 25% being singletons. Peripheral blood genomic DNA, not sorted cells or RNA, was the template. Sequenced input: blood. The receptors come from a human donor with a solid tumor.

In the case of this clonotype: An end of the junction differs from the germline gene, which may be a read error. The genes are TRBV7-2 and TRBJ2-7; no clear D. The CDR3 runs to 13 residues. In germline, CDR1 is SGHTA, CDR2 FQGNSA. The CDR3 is CASSQDQRYEQYF. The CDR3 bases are TGCGCCAGCAGCCAAGATCAGCGCTACGAGCAGTACTTC.

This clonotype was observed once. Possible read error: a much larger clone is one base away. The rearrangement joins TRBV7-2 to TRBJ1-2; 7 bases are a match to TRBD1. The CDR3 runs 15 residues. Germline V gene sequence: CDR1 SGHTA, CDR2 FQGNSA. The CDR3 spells CASSLARDRNFGYTF. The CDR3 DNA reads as TGTGCCAGCAGCTTAGCGCGGGACAGAAACTTTGGCTACACCTTC.

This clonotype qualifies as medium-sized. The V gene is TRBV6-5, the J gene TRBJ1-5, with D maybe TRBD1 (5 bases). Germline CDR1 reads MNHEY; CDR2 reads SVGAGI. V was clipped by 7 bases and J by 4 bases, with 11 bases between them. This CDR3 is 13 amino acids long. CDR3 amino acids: CASTWGLNQPQHF. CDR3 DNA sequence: TGTGCCAGCACCTGGGGCCTTAATCAGCCCCAGCATTTT.

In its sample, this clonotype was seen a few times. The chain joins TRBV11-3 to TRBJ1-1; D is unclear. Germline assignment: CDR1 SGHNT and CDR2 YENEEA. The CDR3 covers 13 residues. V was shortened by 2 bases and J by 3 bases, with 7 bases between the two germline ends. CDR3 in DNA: TGTGCCAGCAGCTTAAACGGATACACTGAAGCTTTCTTT. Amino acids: CASSLNGYTEAFF.

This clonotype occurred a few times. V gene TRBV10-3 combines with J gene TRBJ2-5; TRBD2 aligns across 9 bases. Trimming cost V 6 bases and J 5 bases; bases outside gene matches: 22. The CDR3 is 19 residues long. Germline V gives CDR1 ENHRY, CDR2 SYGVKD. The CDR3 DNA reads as TGTGCCATCAGCTCGGGAGACTGGGTGGTGGGACTAGCTTCGGAGACCCAGTACTTC. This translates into CAISSGDWVVGLASETQYF.

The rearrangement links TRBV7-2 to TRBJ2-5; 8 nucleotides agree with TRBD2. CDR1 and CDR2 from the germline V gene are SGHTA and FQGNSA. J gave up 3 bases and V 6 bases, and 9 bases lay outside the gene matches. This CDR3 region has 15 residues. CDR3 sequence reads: CASSFGGGWEETQYF. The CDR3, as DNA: TGTGCCAGCAGTTTCGGGGGGGGGTGGGAAGAGACCCAGTACTTC.

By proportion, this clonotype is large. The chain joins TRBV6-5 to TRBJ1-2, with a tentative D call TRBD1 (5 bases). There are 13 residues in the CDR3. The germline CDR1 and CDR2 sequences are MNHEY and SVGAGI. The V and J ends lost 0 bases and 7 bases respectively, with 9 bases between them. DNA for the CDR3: TGTGCCAGCAGTTACTCTAGGGGTCGTGGCTACACCTTC. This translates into CASSYSRGRGYTF.

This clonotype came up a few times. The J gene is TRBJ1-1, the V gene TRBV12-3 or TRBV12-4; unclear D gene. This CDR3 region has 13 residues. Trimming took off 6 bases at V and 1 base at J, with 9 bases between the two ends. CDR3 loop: CASRYHENTEAFF. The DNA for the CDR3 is TGTGCCAGCAGGTACCATGAGAACACTGAAGCTTTCTTT.

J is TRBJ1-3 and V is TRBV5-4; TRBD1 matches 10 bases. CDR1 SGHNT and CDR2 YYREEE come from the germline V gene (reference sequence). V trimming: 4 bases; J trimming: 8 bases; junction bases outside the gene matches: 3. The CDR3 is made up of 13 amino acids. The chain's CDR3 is CASSRDRGDTIYF. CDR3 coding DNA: TGTGCCAGCAGCCGGGACAGGGGTGACACCATATATTTT. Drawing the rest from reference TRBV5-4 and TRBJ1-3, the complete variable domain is ETGVTQSPTHLIKTRGQQVTLRCSSQSGHNTVSWYQQALGQGPQFIFQYYREEENGRGNFPPRFSGLQFPNYSSELNVNALELDDSALYLCASSRDRGDTIYFGEGSWLTVV.

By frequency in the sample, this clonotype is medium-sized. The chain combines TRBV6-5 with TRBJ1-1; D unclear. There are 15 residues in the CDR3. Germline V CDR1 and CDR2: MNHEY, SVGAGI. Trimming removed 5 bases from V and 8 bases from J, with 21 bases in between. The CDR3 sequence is CASSHRRTEAPEAFF. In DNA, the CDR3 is TGTGCCAGCAGTCATCGGCGGACGGAGGCCCCCGAAGCTTTCTTT.

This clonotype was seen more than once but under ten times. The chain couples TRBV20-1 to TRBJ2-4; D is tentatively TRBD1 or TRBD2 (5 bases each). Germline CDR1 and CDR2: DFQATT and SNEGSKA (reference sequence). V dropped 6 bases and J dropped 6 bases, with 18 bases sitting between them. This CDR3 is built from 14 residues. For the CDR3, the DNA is TGCAGTGCAGAAGACCGTACTGGGGGAAACATTCAGTACTTC. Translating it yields CSAEDRTGGNIQYF.

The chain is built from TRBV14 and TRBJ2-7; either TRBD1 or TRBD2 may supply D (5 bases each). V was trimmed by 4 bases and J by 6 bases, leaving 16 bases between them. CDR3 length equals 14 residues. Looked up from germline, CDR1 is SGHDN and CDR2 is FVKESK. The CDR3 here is CASSPVVRGGEQYF. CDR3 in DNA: TGTGCCAGCAGCCCGGTAGTTCGGGGCGGCGAGCAGTACTTC.

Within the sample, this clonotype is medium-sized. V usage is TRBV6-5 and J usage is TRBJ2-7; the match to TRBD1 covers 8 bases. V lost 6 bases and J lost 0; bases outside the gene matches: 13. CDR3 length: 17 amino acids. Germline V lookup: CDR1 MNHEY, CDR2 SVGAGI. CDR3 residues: CASRSGTGQFSSYEQYF. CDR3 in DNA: TGTGCCAGCAGGTCCGGGACAGGCCAATTTAGCTCCTACGAGCAGTACTTC.

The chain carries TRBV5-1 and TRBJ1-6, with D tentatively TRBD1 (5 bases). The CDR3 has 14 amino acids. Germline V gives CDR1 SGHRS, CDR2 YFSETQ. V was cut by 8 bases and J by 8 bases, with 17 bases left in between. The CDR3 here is CASNLGRADSPLHF. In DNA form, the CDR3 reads TGCGCCAGTAATCTGGGACGGGCAGATTCACCCCTCCACTTT.

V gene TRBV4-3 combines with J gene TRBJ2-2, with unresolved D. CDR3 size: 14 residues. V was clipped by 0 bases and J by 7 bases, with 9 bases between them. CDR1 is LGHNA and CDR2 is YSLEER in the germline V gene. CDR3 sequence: CASSQDPRGGELFF. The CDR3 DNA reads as TGCGCCAGCAGCCAAGATCCTCGAGGCGGGGAGCTGTTTTTT.

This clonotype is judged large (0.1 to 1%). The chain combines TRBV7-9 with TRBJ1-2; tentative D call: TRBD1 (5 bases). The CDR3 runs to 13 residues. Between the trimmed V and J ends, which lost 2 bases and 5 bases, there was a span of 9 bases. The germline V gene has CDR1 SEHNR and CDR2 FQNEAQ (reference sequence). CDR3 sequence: CASSLRRVYGYTF. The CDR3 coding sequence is TGTGCCAGCAGCTTACGCAGGGTGTATGGCTACACCTTC. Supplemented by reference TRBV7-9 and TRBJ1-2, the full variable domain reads DTGVSQNPRHKITKRGQNVTFRCDPISEHNRLYWYRQTLGQGPEFLTYFQNEAQLEKSRLLSDRFSAERPKGSFSTLEIQRTEQGDSAMYLCASSLRRVYGYTFGSGTRLTVV.

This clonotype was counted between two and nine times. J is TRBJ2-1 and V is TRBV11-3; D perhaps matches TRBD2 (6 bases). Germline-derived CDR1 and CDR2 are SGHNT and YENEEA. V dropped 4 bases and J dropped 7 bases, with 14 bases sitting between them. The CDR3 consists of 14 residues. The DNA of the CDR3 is TGTGCCAGCAGCTCCGGGGGATCCGAGAATGAGCAGTTCTTC. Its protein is CASSSGGSENEQFF.

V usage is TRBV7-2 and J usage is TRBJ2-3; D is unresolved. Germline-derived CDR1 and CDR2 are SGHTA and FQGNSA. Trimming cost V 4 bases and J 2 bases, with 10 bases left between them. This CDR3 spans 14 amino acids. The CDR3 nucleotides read TGTGCCAGCAGCTCAACAAGATTCACAGATACGCAGTATTTT. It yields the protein CASSSTRFTDTQYF.

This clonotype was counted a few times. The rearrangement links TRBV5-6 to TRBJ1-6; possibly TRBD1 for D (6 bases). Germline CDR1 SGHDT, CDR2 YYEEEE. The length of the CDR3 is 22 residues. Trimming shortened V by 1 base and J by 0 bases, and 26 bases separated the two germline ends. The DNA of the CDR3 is TGTGCCAGCAGCTTGTTCCCAGGGCCACGCAAGCAGGGGAGCTCCTATAATTCACCCCTCCACTTT. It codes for CASSLFPGPRKQGSSYNSPLHF.

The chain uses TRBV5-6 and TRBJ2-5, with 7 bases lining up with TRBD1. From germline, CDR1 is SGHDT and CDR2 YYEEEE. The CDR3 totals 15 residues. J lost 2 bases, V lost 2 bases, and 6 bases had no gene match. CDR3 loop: CASSFKTGPQETQYF. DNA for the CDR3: TGTGCCAGCAGCTTCAAGACAGGGCCACAAGAGACCCAGTACTTC.

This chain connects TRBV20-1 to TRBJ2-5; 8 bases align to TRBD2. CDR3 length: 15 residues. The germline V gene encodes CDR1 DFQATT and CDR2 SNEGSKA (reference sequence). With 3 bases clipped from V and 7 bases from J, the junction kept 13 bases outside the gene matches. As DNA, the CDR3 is TGCAGTGCTAGGGTCGCGGGAGGAGCATTGGCGACCCAGTACTTC. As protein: CSARVAGGALATQYF.

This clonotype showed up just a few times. The DNA for the CDR3 is TGTGCCAGCAGTTTAAGGAGGGACAACTACGAGCAGTACTTC. The encoded protein is CASSLRRDNYEQYF. The rearrangement links TRBV27 to TRBJ2-7, with D possibly called TRBD1 or TRBD2 (6 bases each). The CDR3 is 14 amino acids. Trimming took 2 bases from V and 3 from J, leaving 11 bases between them. Germline-derived CDR1 and CDR2 are MNHEY and SMNVEV (reference sequence).

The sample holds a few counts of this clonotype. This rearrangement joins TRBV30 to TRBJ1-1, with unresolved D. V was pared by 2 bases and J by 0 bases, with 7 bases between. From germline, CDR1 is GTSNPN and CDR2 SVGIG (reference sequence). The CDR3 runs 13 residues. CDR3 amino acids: CAWSHILNTEAFF. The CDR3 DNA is TGTGCCTGGAGTCACATCCTGAACACTGAAGCTTTCTTT.

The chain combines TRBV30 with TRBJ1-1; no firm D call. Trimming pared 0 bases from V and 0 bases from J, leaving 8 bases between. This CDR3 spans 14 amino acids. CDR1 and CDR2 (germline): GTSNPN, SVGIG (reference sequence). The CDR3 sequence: CAWSVRDLNTEAFF. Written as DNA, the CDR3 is TGTGCCTGGAGTGTAAGAGACCTGAACACTGAAGCTTTCTTT.

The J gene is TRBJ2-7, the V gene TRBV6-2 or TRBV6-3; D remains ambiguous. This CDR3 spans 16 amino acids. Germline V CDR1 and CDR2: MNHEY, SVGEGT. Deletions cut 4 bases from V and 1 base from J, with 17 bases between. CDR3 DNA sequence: TGTGCCAGCAGTTCTACATCTCCTGGTACATCCTACGAGCAGTACTTC. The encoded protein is CASSSTSPGTSYEQYF.

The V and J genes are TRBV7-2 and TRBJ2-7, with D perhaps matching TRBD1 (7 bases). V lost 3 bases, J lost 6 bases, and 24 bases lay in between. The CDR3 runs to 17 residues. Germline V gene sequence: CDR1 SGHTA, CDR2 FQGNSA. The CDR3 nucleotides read TGTGCCAGCAGCTTGAGGGTTACGACAGGGAGGCGGGGCGAGCAGTACTTC. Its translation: CASSLRVTTGRRGEQYF.

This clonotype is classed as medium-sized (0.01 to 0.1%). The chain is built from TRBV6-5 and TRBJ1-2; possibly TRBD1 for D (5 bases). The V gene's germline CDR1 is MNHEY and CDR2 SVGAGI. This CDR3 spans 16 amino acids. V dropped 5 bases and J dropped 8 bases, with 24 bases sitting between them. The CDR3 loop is CASSLFNRRYWPGYTF. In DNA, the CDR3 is TGTGCCAGCAGTCTCTTTAACAGGCGCTATTGGCCAGGCTACACCTTC.